This entry features one T cell receptor beta chain sequence. Its antigen is unidentified. A junction end diverges from the germline sequence, so it may reflect a read error. Per germline, CDR1 SEHNR and CDR2 FQNEAQ (reference sequence). This CDR3 has 12 residues. In making TCR beta libraries, quantitative 5'-RACE with molecular barcodes was used. TCRdb ran MiXCR on the 5' RACE reads and lists one entry per CDR3 protein. Of roughly 470,000 distinct CDR3 sequences listed, 20% to 30% are singletons. This sample is drawn from a study of CD8 T cells in ankylosing spondylitis. Broader study findings: Researchers report that disease-linked clones proved CD8+ and relatively rare in peripheral blood. A number of the motif variants had already been described in reactive arthritis synovial fluid and blood. One TCR beta motif, made up of roughly eight highly homologous variants, appeared characteristic of ankylosing spondylitis blood.

Material for sequencing was blood, either unsorted or a sorted T cell fraction (not recorded which). This receptor was identified in a male donor with ankylosing spondylitis. This rearrangement joins TRBV7-9 to TRBJ1-1; 7 bases agree with TRBD1. The CDR3 sequence: CATSSGQQVAFF. The DNA for the CDR3 is TGTGCCACCAGCTCGGGACAGCAGGTAGCTTTCTTT.